Only a few counts were recorded for the clone carrying this T cell receptor (beta chain). cDNA molecules carried unique molecular identifiers, and template switching added a universal primer site. TCRdb analysed the 5' RACE reads with MiXCR anew, one entry per CDR3 protein. The repertoire includes 1,800,000 or so distinct CDR3 sequences, under 35% of them detected once, and approximately 0.25% sits in the top ten. The sample belongs to a study of identical twins. The CDR3 loop spans 14 amino acids. CDR1 and CDR2 (germline): DFQATT, SNEGSKA (reference sequence). J was trimmed by 1 base and V by 0 bases; bases with no gene match: 0.

This sequence was found in a newborn girl in good health. The rearrangement joins TRBV20-1 to TRBJ2-5; 9 nucleotides agree with TRBD1. Material: cord blood. The CDR3 coding sequence is TGCAGTGCTAGAGAGGGACAGGGCCAAGAGACCCAGTACTTC. Encoded protein: CSAREGQGQETQYF.